These 15 T cell receptor beta chains originate from one sample sequenced in a study of response to subunit inactivated influenza vaccine. TCRdb reprocessed the RT-PCR reads with MiXCR, giving one entry per CDR3 protein. The sample yields over 400,000 distinct CDR3 sequences, approximately 9.9% seen once. Sequenced material: PBMCs from blood, taken roughly 47 days after vaccination. These receptors were obtained from a man aged 50 to 59 who received an inactivated influenza vaccine.

The gene calls are TRBV25-1 and TRBJ2-5; 9 nucleotides line up with TRBD2. Looked up from germline, CDR1 is MGHDK and CDR2 is SYGVNS. J lost 4 bases, V lost 2 bases, and 11 bases had no gene match. This CDR3 spans 17 amino acids. The CDR3 DNA sequence: TGTGCCAGCAGTGAAGTATATAGCGGGAGAGGTAGAGAGACCCAGTACTTC. Translated, it gives CASSEVYSGRGRETQYF.

This clonotype was counted at least ten times. This chain joins TRBV20-1 and TRBJ1-1, with D maybe TRBD1 (5 bases). The germline CDR1 and CDR2 sequences are DFQATT and SNEGSKA (reference sequence). Deletions cut 1 base from V and 3 bases from J, with 12 bases between. This CDR3 is 14 amino acids long. The CDR3 DNA is TGCAGTGCTAGAGCAGGGAGGATCCACACTGAAGCTTTCTTT. It specifies CSARAGRIHTEAFF.

V is TRBV5-1 and J is TRBJ2-7, with a possible D match to TRBD1 (5 bases). CDR3 length: 15 amino acids. The germline V gene has CDR1 SGHRS and CDR2 YFSETQ. Trimming removed 1 base from V and 2 bases from J, with 13 bases in between. CDR3: CASSLYSTRAYEQYF. The DNA for the CDR3 is TGCGCCAGCAGCTTGTATTCGACCAGGGCCTACGAGCAGTACTTC.

The sample holds a few counts of this clonotype. V gene TRBV5-1 combines with J gene TRBJ2-3; the match to TRBD2 covers 9 bases. The CDR3 consists of 13 residues. Trimming at V came to 2 bases and at J to 11 bases, leaving 6 bases not matched to a gene. Looked up from germline, CDR1 is SGHRS and CDR2 is YFSETQ. The CDR3 DNA reads as TGCGCCAGCAGCTTAATAGCGGGGGCGGGGCAGTATTTT. Amino acids: CASSLIAGAGQYF.

Comments on this clonotype: At one of its ends the junction is not consistent with the germline gene, which may arise from a read error. V is TRBV4-2 and J is TRBJ2-5; either TRBD1 or TRBD2 may fit D (6 bases each). The CDR3 totals 15 residues. The germline V gene encodes CDR1 LGHNA and CDR2 YNFKEQ. CDR3: CASSQGGAGQETHYF. CDR3 DNA: TGTGCCAGCAGCCAAGGGGGGGCGGGGCAAGAGACCCATTACTTC.

This clonotype came up a few times. The chain combines TRBV12-3 or TRBV12-4 with TRBJ2-5; maybe TRBD1 (5 bases). V was cut by 7 bases and J by 5 bases, with 14 bases left in between. The CDR3 runs 13 residues. CDR3 protein: CASTTQGPETQYF. The CDR3 DNA is TGTGCCAGCACCACTCAGGGCCCGGAGACCCAGTACTTC.

This clonotype was detected only a few times. The chain is built from TRBV7-2 and TRBJ1-1; perhaps TRBD1 as D (6 bases). Trimming took 1 base from V and 1 from J, leaving 10 bases between them. From germline, CDR1 is SGHTA and CDR2 FQGNSA. This CDR3 spans 15 amino acids. CDR3 nucleotides: TGTGCCAGCAGCTTAGTGCAGGGGCAGAACACTGAAGCTTTCTTT. Translating it yields CASSLVQGQNTEAFF.

In its sample, this clonotype was seen a few times. The chain couples TRBV4-3 to TRBJ2-7; 9 nucleotides match TRBD2. Germline-derived CDR1 and CDR2 are LGHNA and YSLEER. CDR3 length: 17 amino acids. V gave up 2 bases and J gave up 0 bases; unmatched junction bases: 8. The CDR3 DNA reads TGCGCCAGCAGCCAAATCTTAGCGGGGGTGAGCTCCTACGAGCAGTACTTC. It specifies CASSQILAGVSSYEQYF.

This clonotype was recorded many times. The V call is TRBV10-2, the J call TRBJ2-7, with TRBD2 matching over 10 bases. This CDR3 contains 15 residues. Losses at the gene ends were 6 bases for V and 1 base for J; bases not matched to a gene: 6. Germline values: CDR1 WSHSY, CDR2 SAAADI. The chain's CDR3 is CASRGTSEGSYEQYF. Here the CDR3 DNA reads TGCGCCAGCAGGGGGACTAGCGAGGGGTCCTACGAGCAGTACTTC.

This clonotype was counted between two and nine times. This chain joins TRBV28 and TRBJ2-7, with 7 bases that match TRBD2. CDR3 length equals 14 residues. The V segment lost 7 bases and the J segment 4 bases; nucleotides outside the gene matches: 10. Germline values: CDR1 MDHEN, CDR2 SYDVKM. The CDR3 DNA reads as TGTGCCAGCATAAACGGGAGGTATGCATACGAGCAGTACTTC. It encodes CASINGRYAYEQYF.

The CDR3 sequence: CSVVPDRGEQYF. The DNA for the CDR3 is TGCAGCGTCGTCCCGGACAGGGGCGAGCAGTACTTC. This sequence joins TRBV29-1 and TRBJ2-7; 9 nucleotides align to TRBD1. CDR1 is SQVTM, CDR2 ANQGSEA, per germline. V was clipped by 6 bases and J by 6 bases; unmatched bases: 6. The CDR3 totals 12 residues.

There are a few counts of this clonotype. The chain has TRBV7-9 and TRBJ2-7; 7 positions agree with TRBD2. Looked up from germline, CDR1 is SEHNR and CDR2 is FQNEAQ (reference sequence). The CDR3 covers 15 residues. V was clipped by 0 bases and J by 2 bases; unmatched bases: 4. As DNA, the CDR3 is TGTGCCAGCAGCTTAGCGCAGCGGGACCCCTACGAGCAGTACTTC. Translating gives CASSLAQRDPYEQYF.

This clonotype was observed many times. V gene TRBV20-1 combines with J gene TRBJ2-1, with TRBD2 matching over 10 bases. This CDR3 has 16 amino acids. CDR1 and CDR2 (germline): DFQATT, SNEGSKA (reference sequence). Unmatched junction bases numbered 13, after V lost 3 bases and J lost 8 bases. The CDR3 sequence: CSARQASSGRAHEQFF. The CDR3 coding sequence is TGCAGTGCTAGGCAGGCTTCAAGCGGGAGGGCCCATGAGCAGTTCTTC.

This clonotype was detected a few times. V is TRBV20-1 and J is TRBJ1-2, with a tentative D call TRBD1 (5 bases). Trimming took 4 bases from V and 2 from J, leaving 11 bases between them. Germline CDR1 reads DFQATT; CDR2 reads SNEGSKA (reference sequence). CDR3 length: 13 residues. CDR3 residues: CSATPGLNYGYTF. The CDR3 DNA reads as TGCAGTGCTACTCCGGGACTCAACTATGGCTACACCTTC.

There are many counts of this clonotype. The chain carries TRBV4-2 and TRBJ2-2; 12 bases map to TRBD2. V lost 0 bases to trimming and J lost 7 bases; unmatched junction nucleotides: 6. Per germline, CDR1 LGHNA and CDR2 YNFKEQ. CDR3 length: 17 amino acids. The CDR3 coding sequence is TGTGCCAGCAGCCAAGATTCCCTAGCGGGGGGGTTCGGGGAGCTGTTTTTT. As protein: CASSQDSLAGGFGELFF.